Shown below are 12 T cell receptor beta chains from a single sample sequenced in a study of CD8 T cells in Susac syndrome. A quantity of roughly 0.5 to 1 ug RNA underwent reverse transcription using random hexamers. A single record per CDR3 protein comes from TCRdb applying MiXCR to the immunoSEQ multiplex PCR reads. The repertoire holds 140,000 or so distinct CDR3 sequences, with almost 96% as singletons. The material sequenced was CD4+ T cells from PBMCs. The receptors come from a human donor with Susac syndrome.

The CDR3 reads CASSQDTSRDTQYF. The CDR3 DNA is TGTGCCAGCAGCCAAGACACATCGAGAGATACGCAGTATTTT. This chain joins TRBV3-1 and TRBJ2-3; D gene uncertain. CDR3 size: 14 residues. Germline-derived CDR1 and CDR2 are LGHDT and YNNKEL (reference sequence). Trimming stripped 0 bases from V and 5 bases from J, with 9 bases between.

This chain connects TRBV3-1 to TRBJ2-7; D uncertain. Germline V lookup: CDR1 LGHDT, CDR2 YNNKEL (reference sequence). The CDR3 totals 13 residues. The V end lost 1 base, the J end lost 2 bases, and 6 bases lay between the germline ends. As DNA, the CDR3 is TGTGCCAGCAGCCAAGCAGTACCCTACGAGCAGTACTTC. It encodes CASSQAVPYEQYF.

This clonotype was seen only once. The chain links TRBV18 to TRBJ2-6; a possible D gene is TRBD2 (5 bases). This CDR3 region has 16 residues. V lost 4 bases, J lost 2 bases, and 12 bases lay in between. Germline CDR1 is KGHSH and CDR2 is LQKENI. The CDR3, as DNA: TGTGCCAGCTCACTCGTAGCCGGGACTGGGGCCAACGTCCTGACTTTC. Its protein is CASSLVAGTGANVLTF.

The rearrangement links TRBV19 to TRBJ1-1; D uncertain. Trimming removed 5 bases at V and 1 base at J, with 11 bases between. CDR3 length equals 14 residues. Germline CDR1 and CDR2: LNHDA and SQIVND (reference sequence). CDR3 bases: TGTGCCAGTAGTCCCCAGACGTGGAACACTGAAGCTTTCTTT. Its protein product is CASSPQTWNTEAFF.

This clonotype came up once. This chain joins TRBV29-1 and TRBJ2-7; TRBD1 might be the D (5 bases). This CDR3 contains 13 residues. Deletions cut 4 bases from V and 9 bases from J, with 19 bases between. Germline CDR1 and CDR2: SQVTM and ANQGSEA. The CDR3 loop reads CSVVPRAGFGQYF. The CDR3 region has the DNA TGCAGCGTTGTTCCCAGGGCTGGCTTTGGGCAGTACTTC.

In DNA, the CDR3 is TGCAGTGCTGTACTAGCGGGAGGCCATCACAATGAGCAGTTCTTC. This gives the protein CSAVLAGGHHNEQFF. V gene TRBV20-1 combines with J gene TRBJ2-1, with 12 bases that match TRBD2. Per the germline V gene, CDR1 is DFQATT and CDR2 is SNEGSKA (reference sequence). Trimming removed 5 bases from V and 5 bases from J; junction bases left unmatched: 7. This CDR3 spans 15 amino acids.

The chain combines TRBV23-1 with TRBJ1-1; tentatively, D is TRBD1 (6 bases). TRBV23-1 is placed among ORFs of uncertain function. This CDR3 contains 14 residues. The V gene lost 2 bases and the J gene lost 2 bases, with 9 bases spanning the gap. The CDR3 protein is CASSQDRLNTEAFF. CDR3 bases: TGCGCCAGCAGTCAAGACAGGCTAAACACTGAAGCTTTCTTT.

The rearrangement joins TRBV7-2 to TRBJ2-3; D ambiguous. The CDR3 is 12 amino acids. V gave up 3 bases and J gave up 4 bases, with 5 bases separating them. The germline CDR1 and CDR2 sequences are SGHTA and FQGNSA. The CDR3 region is CASSLSSDTQYF. Here the CDR3 DNA reads TGTGCCAGCAGCTTGTCTTCAGATACGCAGTATTTT.

The V gene is TRBV15, the J gene TRBJ1-1, with D tentatively TRBD1 (5 bases). V gave up 0 bases and J gave up 0 bases, with 14 bases separating them. Germline-derived CDR1 and CDR2 are LNHNV and YYDKDF (reference sequence). The CDR3 sequence is 17 residues long. In DNA form, the CDR3 reads TGTGCCACCAGCAGAGATAGAGTTGGGGGGATGAACACTGAAGCTTTCTTT. Translation gives CATSRDRVGGMNTEAFF.

This chain links TRBV10-3 with TRBJ2-5, with 8 bases that match TRBD1. Germline V CDR1 and CDR2: ENHRY, SYGVKD. The CDR3 spans 14 residues. V was pared by 2 bases and J by 4 bases, with 3 bases of the junction left unmatched. CDR3 amino acids: CAISEPQGAETQYF. The CDR3 nucleotides are TGTGCCATCAGTGAGCCCCAGGGGGCAGAGACCCAGTACTTC.

CDR3: CASRTGTGPRAFF. The CDR3 DNA reads TGTGCCAGCAGAACCGGGACAGGACCAAGAGCTTTCTTT. The V gene is TRBV5-4, the J gene TRBJ1-1; 8 bases fit TRBD1. The V gene's germline CDR1 is SGHNT and CDR2 YYREEE (reference sequence). The V and J ends lost 5 bases and 10 bases, in that order; junction bases with no gene match: 10. The CDR3 extends over 13 amino acids.

The chain links TRBV7-9 to TRBJ2-5; TRBD2 matches at 10 bases. Germline values: CDR1 SEHNR, CDR2 FQNEAQ (reference sequence). After removal of 8 bases from V and 2 bases from J, the junction contained 11 bases not matched to a gene. The CDR3 runs to 16 residues. CDR3 DNA: TGTGCCAGCTCATGGCTAGCGGGGGACCTACAAGAGACCCAGTACTTC. This translates into CASSWLAGDLQETQYF.